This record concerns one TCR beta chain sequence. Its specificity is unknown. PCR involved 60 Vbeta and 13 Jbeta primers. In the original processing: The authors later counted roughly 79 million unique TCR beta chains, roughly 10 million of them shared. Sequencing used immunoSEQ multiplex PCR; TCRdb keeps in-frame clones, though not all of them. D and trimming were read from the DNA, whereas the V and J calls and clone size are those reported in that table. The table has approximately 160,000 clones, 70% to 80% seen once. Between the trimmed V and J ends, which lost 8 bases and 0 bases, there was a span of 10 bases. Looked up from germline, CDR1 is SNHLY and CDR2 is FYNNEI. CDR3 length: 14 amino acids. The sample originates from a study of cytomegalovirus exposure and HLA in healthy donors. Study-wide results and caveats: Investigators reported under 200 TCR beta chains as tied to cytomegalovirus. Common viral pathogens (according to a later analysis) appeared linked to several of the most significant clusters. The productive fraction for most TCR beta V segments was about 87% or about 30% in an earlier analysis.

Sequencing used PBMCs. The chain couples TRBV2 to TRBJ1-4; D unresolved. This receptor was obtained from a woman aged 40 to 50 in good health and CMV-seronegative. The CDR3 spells CASGIGATNEKLFF. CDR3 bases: TGTGCCAGCGGTATCGGTGCAACTAATGAAAAACTGTTTTTT.